These 9 T cell receptor beta chains were all obtained from the same sample, sequenced in a study of T-cell reconstitution after alpha-beta-depleted transplantation in children. Unique molecular identifiers were incorporated into the prepared TCRbeta library. TCRdb processed the PCR reads anew with MiXCR; each CDR3 protein has one entry. The table has roughly 280,000 distinct CDR3 sequences, around a tenth seen once. Sequenced here: peripheral blood, sampled 180 days after TCRalphabeta/CD19-depleted stem cell transplant. These receptors all come from a male patient between 2 and 10 years old who had a stem cell transplant for chronic granulomatous disease, so the T cells may come from the graft donor.

This clonotype appeared many times. The chain uses TRBV28 and TRBJ2-2, with a tentative D call TRBD1 (5 bases). Trimming left V 2 bases short and J 4 bases short, with 14 bases between. CDR3 size: 16 residues. Germline values: CDR1 MDHEN, CDR2 SYDVKM. CDR3 coding DNA: TGTGCCAGCAGTTTACTCCAGGGCCCGATCACCGGGGAGCTGTTTTTT. It codes for CASSLLQGPITGELFF.

This clonotype was detected ten times or more. The chain couples TRBV11-2 to TRBJ2-3; D call uncertain. V lost 9 bases and J lost 2, with 15 bases in between. This CDR3 spans 14 amino acids. Germline lookup yields CDR1 SGHAT and CDR2 FQNNGV. The chain's CDR3 is CARSIDATTDTQYF. The DNA of the CDR3 is TGTGCCAGAAGCATTGACGCCACCACAGATACGCAGTATTTT. The full variable domain, completed using reference TRBV11-2 and TRBJ2-3, is EAGVAQSPRYKIIEKRQSVAFWCNPISGHATLYWYQQILGQGPKLLIQFQNNGVVDDSQLPKDRFSAERLKGVDSTLKIQPAKLEDSAVYLCARSIDATTDTQYFGPGTRLTVL.

This clonotype was counted many times. The J gene is TRBJ2-5, the V gene TRBV4-1; 10 bases are a match to TRBD2. Germline V lookup: CDR1 MGHRA, CDR2 YSYEKL. The V gene end was trimmed by 2 bases and the J gene end by 5 bases; junction bases not matched to a gene: 8. The CDR3 consists of 16 residues. The CDR3 coding sequence is TGCGCCAGCAGCCAATCAGCGGGAGGGCCGAGGGAGACCCAGTACTTC. Translated: CASSQSAGGPRETQYF.

At least ten counts were recorded for this clonotype. The J gene is TRBJ2-3, the V gene TRBV6-5; 7 positions agree with TRBD2. Germline lookup yields CDR1 MNHEY and CDR2 SVGAGI. Trimming removed 4 bases from V and 6 bases from J; junction bases left unmatched: 10. The CDR3 consists of 15 residues. Written as DNA, the CDR3 is TGTGCCAGCAGTTTTGGGAGGGCCTGGGGGGATACGCAGTATTTT. Protein product: CASSFGRAWGDTQYF.

This clonotype was picked up many times. V and J are TRBV25-1 and TRBJ2-7; 9 bases agree with TRBD1. The CDR3 is 15 residues long. CDR1 MGHDK and CDR2 SYGVNS come from the germline V gene. Losses at the gene ends were 6 bases for V and 1 base for J; bases not matched to a gene: 7. Here the CDR3 reads CASSTKTGGSYEQYF. CDR3 DNA: TGTGCCAGCAGCACAAAGACAGGGGGTTCCTACGAGCAGTACTTC.

This clonotype has at least ten counts. This chain connects TRBV3-1 to TRBJ2-2, with D unclear. V was cut by 4 bases and J by 6 bases, with 9 bases left in between. The CDR3 length is 13 residues. Germline V gene sequence: CDR1 LGHDT, CDR2 YNNKEL (reference sequence). Here the CDR3 reads CASSLLSPGELFF. The CDR3, as DNA: TGTGCCAGCAGCCTCCTCAGCCCCGGGGAGCTGTTTTTT.

The J gene is TRBJ1-5, the V gene TRBV5-4, with 8 bases that match TRBD1. The length of the CDR3 is 15 residues. CDR1 SGHNT and CDR2 YYREEE come from the germline V gene (reference sequence). After removal of 5 bases from V and 4 bases from J, the junction contained 8 bases not matched to a gene. In DNA, the CDR3 is TGTGCCAGCAGGGAGGACAGGGCCTTTAATCAGCCCCAGCATTTT. This gives the protein CASREDRAFNQPQHF. Variable domain in full (rest from reference TRBV5-4 and TRBJ1-5): ETGVTQSPTHLIKTRGQQVTLRCSSQSGHNTVSWYQQALGQGPQFIFQYYREEENGRGNFPPRFSGLQFPNYSSELNVNALELDDSALYLCASREDRAFNQPQHFGDGTRLSIL.

This clonotype was seen many times. The chain joins TRBV9 to TRBJ2-2, with 8 bases fitting TRBD1. In germline, CDR1 is SGDLS, CDR2 YYNGEE. The CDR3 sequence is 16 residues long. V shed 4 bases, J shed 2 bases, and the junction held 7 bases outside the gene matches. This CDR3 is CASSRSGGPNTGELFF. The CDR3, as DNA: TGTGCCAGCAGCCGCTCAGGGGGCCCTAACACCGGGGAGCTGTTTTTT.

This clonotype was counted ten times or more. The chain uses TRBV12-3 or TRBV12-4 and TRBJ2-3, with D perhaps TRBD1 (6 bases). The CDR3 is made up of 14 amino acids. V gave up 3 bases and J gave up 0 bases, with 7 bases separating them. The CDR3 DNA reads as TGTGCCAGCAGTTTTACAGGGAGCACAGATACGCAGTATTTT. Translating gives CASSFTGSTDTQYF.